This record concerns one T cell receptor (beta chain) sequence. This record comes from a study of blood T cell repertoires in COVID-19. For the study at large: From the United States, Italy and Spain came samples of acute and convalescent COVID-19. From T cells, B-cell-depleted T cells, or PBMCs came the material, which was cDNA or gDNA.

As originally analysed: Estimates of nucleated cell counts were drawn from the amplification of reference gene primers. The method was immunoSEQ multiplex PCR; TCRdb's version includes in-frame clones alone and lacks a portion of them. V and J calls plus clone size are reproduced from that table; the DNA served to infer D and trimming. The sample includes some 52,000 clones, roughly 87% seen only once; the top ten take approximately 4.9%. Sequences were obtained from peripheral blood. The sequence derives from a man aged 60-69 years with active COVID-19.

The CDR3 is CASSASGTTYTDTQYF. CDR3 coding DNA: TGTGCCAGCAGCGCAAGCGGGACTACCTACACAGATACGCAGTATTTT. This chain joins TRBV7-2 and TRBJ2-3, with 7 bases lining up with TRBD2. In germline, CDR1 is SGHTA, CDR2 FQGNSA. Losses at the gene ends were 5 bases for V and 2 bases for J; bases not matched to a gene: 10. The CDR3 is made up of 16 amino acids.